The 27 T cell receptor beta chains given below trace back to one sample, sequenced in a study of shared clonotypes between healthy human individuals (dated by TCRdb to about 2020). The method behind the library was the immunoSEQ multiplex PCR assay. TCRdb limited this immuneACCESS table to in-frame rearrangements with V and J called. A share of clones is missing; checked studies link under half to unresolved V genes, and the rest is unexplained. For this sample the table gives about 1.5 million clones, of which about 96% were detected only once. The leading ten clones occupy about 1% of the sample. Sequenced material: naive CD4+ T cells sorted from blood. The cell subset or site label of this sample denotes: CD45RA+ positively selected. The receptors here all came from a man between 25 and 39 years old in good health.

This chain connects TRBV28 to TRBJ2-7; D is unresolved. Deletions cut 6 bases from V and 2 bases from J, with 14 bases between. The CDR3 is 14 residues long. Germline V gene data show CDR1 as MDHEN and CDR2 as SYDVKM. Here the CDR3 reads CASSPLGIPYEQYF. Written as DNA, the CDR3 is TGTGCCAGCAGCCCGTTGGGGATCCCCTACGAGCAGTACTTC.

The J gene is TRBJ2-3, the V gene TRBV6-1; TRBD2 aligns across 8 bases. The V segment lost 5 bases and the J segment 4 bases; nucleotides outside the gene matches: 8. This CDR3 comprises 15 residues. The germline V gene encodes CDR1 MNHNS and CDR2 SASEGT. CDR3 sequence: CASSTLAASPDTQYF. Here the CDR3 DNA reads TGTGCCAGCAGTACACTAGCGGCCTCACCAGATACGCAGTATTTT.

The CDR3 loop reads CASSFVGTEAFF. Here the CDR3 DNA reads TGTGCCAGCAGTTTTGTAGGCACTGAAGCTTTCTTT. V is TRBV28 and J is TRBJ1-1; D call uncertain. This CDR3 spans 12 amino acids. V lost 3 bases to trimming and J lost 4 bases, with 6 bases between them. CDR1 is MDHEN, CDR2 SYDVKM, per germline.

A few counts support this clone. The chain is built from TRBV18 and TRBJ1-5, with 7 positions matching TRBD1. Per the germline V gene, CDR1 is KGHSH and CDR2 is LQKENI. V was clipped by 3 bases and J by 7 bases; unmatched bases: 6. CDR3 length equals 14 residues. Written as DNA, the CDR3 is TGTGCCAGCTCACCCAAGGGGGCCGAGCAGCCCCAGCATTTT. Translation gives CASSPKGAEQPQHF.

This clone came up once. The chain uses TRBV19 and TRBJ2-7, with 7 bases that match TRBD2. Germline V lookup: CDR1 LNHDA, CDR2 SQIVND (reference sequence). This CDR3 comprises 15 residues. The trim removed 3 bases at V and 0 bases at J, leaving 5 bases unmatched. CDR3 in DNA: TGTGCCAGTAGTATCGGGACTATCAGCTCCTACGAGCAGTACTTC. Residues: CASSIGTISSYEQYF.

On this clone itself: The same CDR3 can be traced to other DNA sequences in this sample. The chain couples TRBV5-4 to TRBJ2-5, with D uncertain. Germline-derived CDR1 and CDR2 are SGHNT and YYREEE (reference sequence). Trimming took 0 bases from V and 2 from J, leaving 8 bases between them. CDR3 length: 14 residues. The CDR3 loop is CASSLGGIQETQYF. The DNA for the CDR3 is TGTGCCAGCAGCTTGGGCGGTATTCAAGAGACCCAGTACTTC.

This clone was recorded only once. The J gene is TRBJ2-2, the V gene TRBV7-2; D is unresolved. Trimming took 4 bases from V and 0 from J, leaving 12 bases between them. CDR3 length equals 16 residues. Germline V gives CDR1 SGHTA, CDR2 FQGNSA. CDR3 sequence: CASSSTQLANTGELFF. The CDR3 DNA follows: TGTGCCAGCAGCTCCACCCAGCTGGCGAACACCGGGGAGCTGTTTTTT.

The V call is TRBV29-1, the J call TRBJ2-5, with TRBD1 identical over 11 bases. The CDR3 runs 14 residues. Germline loops: CDR1 SQVTM, CDR2 ANQGSEA. V lost 6 bases, J lost 4 bases, and 7 bases stayed unmatched. The CDR3 bases are TGCAGCGTCGAGCGGGACAGGGGGAGAGAGACCCAGTACTTC. Translated, it gives CSVERDRGRETQYF.

This clone was observed once. The chain recombines TRBV7-2 with TRBJ2-7; D not resolved. The CDR3 consists of 14 residues. Trimming stripped 5 bases from V and 2 bases from J, with 13 bases between. CDR1 and CDR2 from the germline V gene are SGHTA and FQGNSA. CDR3 loop: CASSRSDGAYEQYF. In nucleotides, the CDR3 is TGTGCCAGCAGCCGTTCGGACGGAGCCTACGAGCAGTACTTC.

The V and J genes are TRBV6-5 and TRBJ2-3; D gene unclear. Germline CDR1 MNHEY, CDR2 SVGAGI. This CDR3 comprises 12 residues. V was pared by 11 bases and J by 2 bases, with 11 bases between. The DNA of the CDR3 is TGTGCCGCCGGAGATCTCACAGATACGCAGTATTTT. Protein product: CAAGDLTDTQYF.

V and J are TRBV29-1 and TRBJ2-2, with D perhaps matching TRBD1 (7 bases). Germline CDR1 and CDR2: SQVTM and ANQGSEA. Trimming took off 7 bases at V and 1 base at J, with 16 bases between the two ends. This CDR3 has 15 amino acids. CDR3 sequence (DNA): TGCAGCGCCCGGGCGGGACAGAAGAACACCGGGGAGCTGTTTTTT. Protein sequence: CSARAGQKNTGELFF.

V gene TRBV2 combines with J gene TRBJ2-2, with D possibly TRBD1 on 6 matching bases. The CDR3 is 15 amino acids. CDR1 SNHLY and CDR2 FYNNEI come from the germline V gene. Trimming took off 4 bases at V and 4 bases at J, with 13 bases between the two ends. The CDR3 loop is CASSGDILPTGELFF. DNA of the CDR3: TGTGCCAGCAGTGGGGACATCTTACCCACCGGGGAGCTGTTTTTT.

This chain uses TRBV28 with TRBJ2-7; maybe TRBD2 (5 bases). The germline V gene has CDR1 MDHEN and CDR2 SYDVKM. The CDR3 runs 20 residues. Trimming took off 3 bases at V and 2 bases at J, with 29 bases between the two ends. The CDR3 spells CASSFLGVKASPGITYEQYF. The CDR3 DNA reads as TGTGCCAGCAGTTTCCTCGGCGTCAAGGCTTCTCCGGGAATTACCTACGAGCAGTACTTC.

This sequence joins TRBV19 and TRBJ2-7, with 7 bases lining up with TRBD1. The CDR3 runs to 14 residues. Germline V gives CDR1 LNHDA, CDR2 SQIVND (reference sequence). J gave up 3 bases and V 6 bases, and 8 bases lay outside the gene matches. The CDR3 reads CASRSGTAVYEQYF. The CDR3 DNA follows: TGTGCCAGTAGGTCCGGGACAGCGGTCTACGAGCAGTACTTC.

V gene TRBV4-1 combines with J gene TRBJ2-7, with TRBD1 matching over 9 bases. CDR3 length: 15 amino acids. With V trimmed by 2 bases and J by 3 bases, 5 bases remained unmatched. In germline, CDR1 is MGHRA, CDR2 YSYEKL. The CDR3 DNA follows: TGCGCCAGCAGCCAACTGGGACAGGGCCACTACGAGCAGTACTTC. Its protein product is CASSQLGQGHYEQYF.

The V and J genes are TRBV5-4 and TRBJ2-1, with D possibly being TRBD2 (6 bases). The V end lost 3 bases, the J end lost 4 bases, and 17 bases lay between the germline ends. This CDR3 spans 16 amino acids. In germline, CDR1 is SGHNT, CDR2 YYREEE (reference sequence). CDR3 amino acids: CASSSGGATIYNEQFF. The CDR3 bases are TGTGCCAGCAGCTCAGGAGGGGCAACCATTTACAATGAGCAGTTCTTC.

V usage is TRBV11-2 and J usage is TRBJ2-5; weak D call: TRBD1 (6 bases). The germline V and J ends were trimmed by 3 bases and 5 bases, with 19 bases remaining between them. Germline V CDR1 and CDR2: SGHAT, FQNNGV. The CDR3 extends over 16 amino acids. CDR3 in amino acids: CASSFYQGSTSETQYF. Here the CDR3 DNA reads TGTGCCAGCAGCTTTTATCAGGGGTCTACGTCCGAGACCCAGTACTTC. The whole variable domain, remainder taken from reference TRBV11-2 and TRBJ2-5, is EAGVAQSPRYKIIEKRQSVAFWCNPISGHATLYWYQQILGQGPKLLIQFQNNGVVDDSQLPKDRFSAERLKGVDSTLKIQPAKLEDSAVYLCASSFYQGSTSETQYFGPGTRLLVL.

This chain links TRBV7-2 with TRBJ2-1; 8 bases match TRBD2. Germline trimming cut 1 base from V and 0 bases from J; bases unmatched to any gene: 5. CDR3 length: 17 amino acids. Germline V gene sequence: CDR1 SGHTA, CDR2 FQGNSA. This CDR3 reads CASSLGRAGGSYNEQFF. Here the CDR3 DNA reads TGTGCCAGCAGCTTAGGTAGGGCGGGGGGCTCCTACAATGAGCAGTTCTTC.

V is TRBV9 and J is TRBJ2-3, with D perhaps TRBD2 (5 bases). The CDR3 has 15 amino acids. Trimming took off 0 bases at V and 10 bases at J, with 18 bases between the two ends. Germline V gives CDR1 SGDLS, CDR2 YYNGEE. The CDR3 spells CASSVESRRGYAQYF. Here the CDR3 DNA reads TGTGCCAGCAGCGTAGAATCAAGGAGAGGGTACGCGCAGTATTTT.

This chain links TRBV5-5 with TRBJ1-4; D unclear. Germline CDR1 reads SGHKS; CDR2 reads YYEKEE (reference sequence). Trimming shortened V by 0 bases and J by 7 bases, and 16 bases separated the two germline ends. The CDR3 sequence is 16 residues long. CDR3 region: CASSLAGVRVGEKLFF. DNA of the CDR3: TGTGCCAGCAGCTTGGCCGGGGTAAGGGTGGGTGAAAAACTGTTTTTT.

The chain is built from TRBV28 and TRBJ2-7; tentatively, D is TRBD2 (6 bases). The CDR3 is made up of 13 amino acids. V shed 5 bases and J shed 3 bases, with 11 bases lying between them. Germline-derived CDR1 and CDR2 are MDHEN and SYDVKM. The DNA for the CDR3 is TGTGCCAGCAGTGTCGGGGGTGTCTACGAGCAGTACTTC. This sequence encodes CASSVGGVYEQYF.

J is TRBJ2-1 and V is TRBV28; 9 bases match TRBD1. Per germline, CDR1 MDHEN and CDR2 SYDVKM. The CDR3 is 15 residues long. V lost 6 bases to trimming and J lost 5 bases; unmatched junction nucleotides: 8. CDR3 residues: CASRPTGTGNNEQFF. CDR3 bases: TGTGCCAGCAGACCAACAGGGACAGGGAACAATGAGCAGTTCTTC.

This clone showed up just once. V and J are TRBV7-8 and TRBJ2-5, with TRBD2 matching 10 bases. V lost 1 base and J lost 1; bases outside the gene matches: 9. The CDR3 is 18 amino acids. Germline lookup yields CDR1 SGHVS and CDR2 FQNEAQ. CDR3 in amino acids: CASSLVVSGTSVQETQYF. The CDR3 DNA reads as TGTGCCAGCAGCTTAGTTGTGTCCGGGACTAGCGTCCAAGAGACCCAGTACTTC.

The rearrangement joins TRBV7-2 to TRBJ2-5, with D possibly TRBD1 on 6 matching bases. The CDR3 is 15 residues long. Trimming took off 3 bases at V and 4 bases at J, with 15 bases between the two ends. Germline V gene sequence: CDR1 SGHTA, CDR2 FQGNSA. This chain's CDR3 is CASSLLGASGETQYF. The DNA for the CDR3 is TGTGCCAGCAGCTTGCTGGGGGCGTCAGGAGAGACCCAGTACTTC. The full variable domain, rest sourced from reference TRBV7-2 and TRBJ2-5, is GAGVSQSPSNKVTEKGKDVELRCDPISGHTALYWYRQSLGQGLEFLIYFQGNSAPDKSGLPSDRFSAERTGGSVSTLTIQRTQQEDSAVYLCASSLLGASGETQYFGPGTRLLVL.

CDR3 DNA sequence: TGTGCCAGCAGCTTGGACGTTAACGAAAAACTGTTTTTT. This sequence encodes CASSLDVNEKLFF. The J gene is TRBJ1-4, the V gene TRBV5-6; no firm D call. Trimming shortened V by 0 bases and J by 8 bases, and 8 bases separated the two germline ends. The length of the CDR3 is 13 residues. Germline V gives CDR1 SGHDT, CDR2 YYEEEE.

The rearrangement links TRBV6-4 to TRBJ2-7, with D perhaps given as TRBD1 or TRBD2 (6 bases each). The length of the CDR3 is 12 residues. V was trimmed by 2 bases and J by 6 bases, leaving 8 bases between them. The germline gives CDR1 MRHNA, CDR2 SNTAGT. Here the CDR3 DNA reads TGTGCCAGCAGTGACGGGGGGCGCGAGCAGTACTTC. Protein product: CASSDGGREQYF.

In its sample, this clone was seen once. V gene TRBV28 combines with J gene TRBJ1-5; D gene unclear. The V gene lost 6 bases and the J gene lost 0 bases, with 18 bases spanning the gap. Germline V gene data show CDR1 as MDHEN and CDR2 as SYDVKM. This CDR3 region has 17 residues. CDR3 amino acids: CASSPAGAVYSNQPQHF. The CDR3 nucleotides are TGTGCCAGCAGCCCCGCCGGCGCTGTATATAGCAATCAGCCCCAGCATTTT.